Included here is one T cell receptor (beta chain) sequence, with context. Its antigen is not known. Within the sample, other DNA sequences also encode this same CDR3. This sample is part of a study of shared clonotypes between healthy human individuals. Study-level results: The four-donor shared clonotypes exceeded non-shared clonotypes in generation probability, with non-shared ones scoring lower.

Germline trimming cut 4 bases from V and 4 bases from J; bases unmatched to any gene: 8. The CDR3 consists of 15 residues. The germline V gene has CDR1 MDHEN and CDR2 SYDVKM. Method: immunoSEQ multiplex PCR; TCRdb's copy keeps in-frame clones and lacks some. The profile shows some 500,000 clones, around 96% of them singletons. This rearrangement joins TRBV28 to TRBJ2-7; 9 bases map to TRBD1. The sample taken for sequencing was naive CD4+ T cells sorted from blood. As to subset: CD45RA+ positively selected. This receptor was taken from a woman in her thirties in good health. The CDR3 loop reads CASSSTGGLGYEQYF. CDR3 DNA: TGTGCCAGCAGTTCTACAGGGGGCCTTGGGTACGAGCAGTACTTC.